This TCR beta chain was captured in a study of T cells in Graves' hyperthyroidism and ophthalmopathy. Losses at the gene ends were 4 bases for V and 5 bases for J; bases not matched to a gene: 9. Germline V gives CDR1 LGHDT, CDR2 YNNKEL (reference sequence). The CDR3 is 15 residues long. From RNA transcripts, TCR beta CDR3 regions were amplified. An initial round of RT-PCR targeting the TCR CDR3 relied on the HTBI primer set. TCRdb re-analysed the multiplex PCR reads in MiXCR, keeping a single row per CDR3 protein. Altogether hundreds of thousands of distinct CDR3 sequences are present, 12% to 15% being singletons, with the ten largest covering 9.5% to 13%. Patients were excluded for uncontrolled infection, other autoimmune disease, pregnancy or lactation. Many counts were recorded for this clonotype.

This clonotype was obtained from a woman younger than 35 with Graves' hyperthyroidism. The sequenced sample was blood. This sequence joins TRBV3-1 and TRBJ1-1, with 8 bases lining up with TRBD1. The CDR3 reads CASSLRTGPGTEAFF. For the CDR3, the DNA is TGTGCCAGCAGCCTACGGACAGGGCCTGGAACTGAAGCTTTCTTT.